These 5 T cell receptor beta chains originate from one sample sequenced in a study of beta chain features in type 1 diabetes. Expressed TCRB transcripts were sequenced, since all the RNA that had been isolated was reverse transcribed. Sequencing was performed with immunoSEQ multiplex PCR; in TCRdb, only in-frame clones are kept and a portion is missing. The table records roughly 500,000 clones, approximately 28% of them present only once. The sample taken for sequencing was naive CD4+ T cells from blood. Receptor source: a young man in good health.

The rearrangement joins TRBV25-1 to TRBJ2-5; perhaps TRBD2 as D (5 bases). CDR3 size: 15 residues. V lost 3 bases to trimming and J lost 5 bases, with 16 bases between them. The V gene's germline CDR1 is MGHDK and CDR2 SYGVNS. The CDR3 loop reads CASSDLAGIGETQYF. As DNA, the CDR3 is TGTGCCAGCAGTGACCTCGCCGGGATCGGGGAGACCCAGTACTTC.

The sample holds a few counts of this clone. V and J are TRBV7-3 and TRBJ2-1; 8 bases are a match to TRBD2. The CDR3 runs to 17 residues. CDR1 is SGHTA and CDR2 is FQGTGA in the germline V gene. V gave up 1 base and J gave up 8 bases; unmatched junction bases: 13. CDR3 DNA sequence: TGTGCCAGCAGCTTAAGGAGACTAGCGACCTCGGTGGATGAGCAGTTCTTC. Residues: CASSLRRLATSVDEQFF.

As for this clone: The same CDR3 is also encoded by other DNA sequences in this sample. The chain joins TRBV30 to TRBJ2-3; D gene unclear. The V end lost 2 bases, the J end lost 5 bases, and 11 bases lay between the germline ends. Germline assignment: CDR1 GTSNPN and CDR2 SVGIG (reference sequence). CDR3 size: 13 residues. The CDR3 DNA is TGTGCCTGGAGTTTACGGAGAGGAGATACGCAGTATTTT. This translates into CAWSLRRGDTQYF.

The chain employs TRBV2 and TRBJ1-4; no clear D. Between the trimmed V and J ends, which lost 2 bases and 4 bases, there was a span of 5 bases. Germline V lookup: CDR1 SNHLY, CDR2 FYNNEI. The CDR3 is 13 amino acids. The CDR3 protein is CASSEPFNEKLFF. CDR3 DNA sequence: TGTGCCAGCAGTGAACCGTTTAATGAAAAACTGTTTTTT.

This clone was picked up a small number of times. V gene TRBV28 combines with J gene TRBJ2-5, with D tentatively TRBD1 or TRBD2 (6 bases each). Trimming took off 5 bases at V and 2 bases at J, with 15 bases between the two ends. Germline V lookup: CDR1 MDHEN, CDR2 SYDVKM. The CDR3 consists of 15 residues. CDR3: CASSLGGTTQETQYF. Here the CDR3 DNA reads TGTGCCAGCAGTCTAGGGGGGACGACACAAGAGACCCAGTACTTC.